A single sample gave rise to the 8 T cell receptor beta chains below, sequenced in a study of technical replicates of blood from several donors. Sequenced by immunoSEQ multiplex PCR; TCRdb stores in-frame clones only, minus some. Seen here are approximately 60,000 clones, 85% to 90% observed once, and the top ten hold about 5%. The sample consisted of PBMCs. The source is a human donor in good health. Some clones in this sample may be carry-over from other donors' samples.

This clone showed up just once. The rearrangement joins TRBV27 to TRBJ2-3, with 7 bases fitting TRBD1. In germline, CDR1 is MNHEY, CDR2 SMNVEV (reference sequence). The CDR3 covers 15 residues. After removal of 3 bases from V and 2 bases from J, the junction contained 5 bases not matched to a gene. CDR3 sequence (DNA): TGTGCCAGCAGTTTCCGAGGACAGGCCACAGATACGCAGTATTTT. Translating gives CASSFRGQATDTQYF.

This chain uses TRBV6-5 with TRBJ2-7; D remains unclear. V was shortened by 6 bases and J by 4 bases, with 16 bases between the two germline ends. Germline V gives CDR1 MNHEY, CDR2 SVGAGI. CDR3 size: 14 residues. The CDR3 DNA sequence: TGTGCCAGCAGCCTCTATGGAGAGGCTTACGAGCAGTACTTC. This codes for CASSLYGEAYEQYF.

This clone occurred once. V usage is TRBV18 and J usage is TRBJ1-1, with D perhaps matching TRBD1 (5 bases). Germline CDR1 KGHSH, CDR2 LQKENI. The CDR3 sequence is 13 residues long. Trimming cost V 4 bases and J 5 bases, with 11 bases left between them. The CDR3 here is CASSQGEGTEAFF. The CDR3 nucleotides read TGTGCCAGCTCACAAGGGGAAGGGACTGAAGCTTTCTTT.

The chain employs TRBV4-3 and TRBJ2-7; TRBD1 aligns across 8 bases. V lost 1 base, J lost 1 base, and 3 bases stayed unmatched. Germline CDR1 and CDR2: LGHNA and YSLEER. This CDR3 region has 15 residues. CDR3 in DNA: TGCGCCAGCAGCCAAGCCGGGACAGGTTCCTACGAGCAGTACTTC. Encoded protein: CASSQAGTGSYEQYF.

The gene calls are TRBV4-1 and TRBJ1-4, with 8 bases fitting TRBD1. Germline trimming cut 2 bases from V and 13 bases from J; bases unmatched to any gene: 12. The CDR3 covers 15 residues. CDR1 and CDR2 from the germline V gene are MGHRA and YSYEKL. The CDR3 spells CASSQNRQGARPLFF. For the CDR3, the DNA is TGCGCCAGCAGCCAAAACAGGCAGGGGGCGAGGCCACTGTTTTTT.

The chain carries TRBV7-2 and TRBJ2-7; D is unresolved. Germline V gives CDR1 SGHTA, CDR2 FQGNSA. CDR3 length equals 14 residues. Trimming left V 2 bases short and J 5 bases short, with 13 bases between. The CDR3 protein is CASSLLRQSDEQYF. The DNA for the CDR3 is TGTGCCAGCAGCTTATTAAGGCAGAGCGACGAGCAGTACTTC.

The genes are TRBV4-1 and TRBJ2-1; 9 nucleotides match TRBD2. In germline, CDR1 is MGHRA, CDR2 YSYEKL. Losses at the gene ends were 2 bases for V and 0 bases for J; bases not matched to a gene: 2. CDR3 size: 16 residues. CDR3 DNA sequence: TGCGCCAGCAGCCAACCGACTAGCGGCTCCTACAATGAGCAGTTCTTC. Protein product: CASSQPTSGSYNEQFF.

This chain connects TRBV7-6 to TRBJ1-2; no definite D call. This CDR3 spans 12 amino acids. V shed 5 bases and J shed 1 base, with 5 bases lying between them. CDR1 SGHVS and CDR2 FNYEAQ come from the germline V gene. The CDR3 sequence is CASSPDNYGYTF. The CDR3 DNA reads as TGTGCCAGCAGCCCAGATAACTATGGCTACACCTTC. Looking up the rest from reference TRBV7-6 and TRBJ1-2 gives the full variable domain: GAGVSQSPRYKVTKRGQDVALRCDPISGHVSLYWYRQALGQGPEFLTYFNYEAQQDKSGLPNDRFSAERPEGSISTLTIQRTEQRDSAMYRCASSPDNYGYTFGSGTRLTVV.